This TCR beta chain derives from a study of shared clonotypes between healthy human individuals. Study as a whole: There were three CD4 naive, three CD4 memory, two CD8 naive and one CD8 memory plates per donor. Study-level points and caveats: Clonotypes not shared had lower generation probabilities than those common to all four donors. Naive CD4 clonotypes were shared across several donors at about 5%.

On this clone itself: Its specificity is not known.

Method: immunoSEQ multiplex PCR; TCRdb's copy keeps in-frame clones and lacks some. The sample yields roughly 530,000 clones, roughly 95% seen once. CDR1 and CDR2 from the germline V gene are SNHLY and FYNNEI. This CDR3 has 11 residues. Trimming shortened V by 5 bases and J by 4 bases, and 6 bases separated the two germline ends. The V call is TRBV2, the J call TRBJ2-7; D perhaps matches TRBD1 (5 bases). The sequencing input was naive CD4+ T cells sorted from blood. Subset reported: CD45RA+ positively selected. This TCR was recovered from a woman in her thirties in good health. CDR3: CASSTGYEQYF. In DNA, the CDR3 is TGTGCCAGCAGTACAGGATACGAGCAGTACTTC.